This TCR beta chain was sequenced in a study of blood T cell repertoires in COVID-19. Study-level background: Nucleic acid was either cDNA or gDNA, and it came from T cells, B-cell-depleted T cells, or PBMCs.

Seattle researchers signed up patients amid active infection and tracked them longitudinally. Original processing notes: For nucleated cells, counts were estimated from reference gene primer amplification. Using immunoSEQ multiplex PCR, the repertoire was profiled, and TCRdb retains in-frame clones only, with some absent. V and J calls and clone size are as listed in that table; D and trimming were resolved from the DNA. The sample includes about 180,000 clones, roughly 84% seen only once; the top ten take about 6.7%. The TCR was taken from a woman aged 40 to 49 with COVID-19, enrolled during active disease. Sequenced material: peripheral blood.

The DNA for the CDR3 is TGTGCCAGCAGTGACGGAAAGGGGTCCGGCTACACCTTC. It translates to CASSDGKGSGYTF. This chain joins TRBV6-6 and TRBJ1-2; D is perhaps TRBD1 (5 bases). CDR3 size: 13 residues. The germline V gene has CDR1 MNHNY and CDR2 SVGAGI (reference sequence). The V end was cut by 5 bases, the J end by 8 bases, with 15 bases between.